A selection of T cell receptor beta chains follows, all from one sample in a study of response to subunit inactivated influenza vaccine. TCRdb passed the RT-PCR reads through MiXCR, listing each CDR3 protein once. The table includes roughly 670,000 distinct CDR3 sequences, 12% to 15% detected once. The sample consisted of PBMCs from blood, taken approximately 15 days before vaccination. All receptors derive from a man over 45 who received an inactivated influenza vaccine. Each CDR3 is given with its conserved first and last residue. D genes are given only for firm matches. A row's size may be missing; if present it is once, few, many or a size class.

V gene	J gene	D gene	clone size	CDR3 DNA	CDR3 protein
TRBV5-1	TRBJ2-2	.	few	TGCGCCAGCACAACAGGGAATACCGGGGAGCTGTTTTTT	CASTTGNTGELFF
TRBV4-1	TRBJ2-1	TRBD1	many	TGCGCCAGCAGGGAAGACAGGGGTCACAATGAGCAGTTCTTC	CASREDRGHNEQFF
TRBV7-2	TRBJ2-1	TRBD2	few	TGTGCCAGCAGCCCCATGCGGCTAGCGGGCGGGGAGCAGTTCTTC	CASSPMRLAGGEQFF
TRBV27	TRBJ2-1	.	few	TGTGCCAGCAGCCGCGTTGGGGGACCGTCCTACAATGAGCAGTTCTTC	CASSRVGGPSYNEQFF
TRBV15	TRBJ2-7	.	.	TGTGCCACCAGCAGAGATCGGGGGCACGAGCAGTACTTC	CATSRDRGHEQYF
TRBV2	TRBJ1-5	.	.	TGTGCCAGCAGTGAAGCAGTACAGACTCCGGGTCAGCCCCAGCATTTT	CASSEAVQTPGQPQHF
TRBV29-1	TRBJ2-3	.	.	TGCAGCGTTTACATGAAGTTCACAGATACGCAGTATTTT	CSVYMKFTDTQYF
TRBV27	TRBJ2-5	.	few	TGTGCCAGCAAAATACGACAGAGCCAAGAGACCCAGTACTTC	CASKIRQSQETQYF
TRBV4-3	TRBJ2-4	TRBD2	many	TGCGCCAGCAGCCATTTAGCGGGAGGGGATCACATTCAGTACTTC	CASSHLAGGDHIQYF
TRBV5-1	TRBJ1-2	TRBD1	.	TGCGCCAGCAGCTTGGACCAGGGGGCTAATGGCTACACCTTC	CASSLDQGANGYTF
TRBV3-1	TRBJ2-2	.	few	TGTGCCAGCAGCCCCTACCGGGCTCCCGGGGAGCTGTTTTTT	CASSPYRAPGELFF
TRBV10-2	TRBJ1-5	TRBD1	few	TGCGCCAGCAGAGCACTACAGGGGCGGGGGCAGCCCCAGCATTTT	CASRALQGRGQPQHF